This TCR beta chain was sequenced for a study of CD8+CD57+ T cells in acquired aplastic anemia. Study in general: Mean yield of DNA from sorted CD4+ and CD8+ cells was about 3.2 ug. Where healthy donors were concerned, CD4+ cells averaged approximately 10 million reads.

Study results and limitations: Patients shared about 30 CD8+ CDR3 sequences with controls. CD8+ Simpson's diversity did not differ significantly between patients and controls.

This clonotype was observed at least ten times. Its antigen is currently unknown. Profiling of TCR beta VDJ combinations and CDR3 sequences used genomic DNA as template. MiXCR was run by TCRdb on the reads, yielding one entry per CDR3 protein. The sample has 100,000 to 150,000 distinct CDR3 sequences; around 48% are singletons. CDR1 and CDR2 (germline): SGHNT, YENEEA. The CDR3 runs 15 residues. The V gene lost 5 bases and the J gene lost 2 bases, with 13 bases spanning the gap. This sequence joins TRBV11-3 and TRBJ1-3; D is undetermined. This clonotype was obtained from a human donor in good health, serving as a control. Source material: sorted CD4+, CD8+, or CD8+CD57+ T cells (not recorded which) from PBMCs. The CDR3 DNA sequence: TGTGCCAGCAGCGTTGGTAGGACCGCTGGAAACACCATATATTTT. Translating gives CASSVGRTAGNTIYF.